This TCR beta chain was profiled in a study of control samples from healthy donors and cancer patients. CDR1 is MGHRA, CDR2 YSYEKL, per germline. V was shortened by 0 bases and J by 6 bases, with 23 bases between the two germline ends. CDR3 length equals 18 residues. Method: immunoSEQ multiplex PCR; TCRdb's copy keeps in-frame clones and lacks some. The table has around 250,000 clones, almost 85% seen once. The sequenced sample was PBMCs. This chain links TRBV4-1 with TRBJ1-1; D unclear. The receptor was derived from a woman aged 55-75 years with lung cancer. CDR3 region: CASSQDFQEPISGAEAFF. Here the CDR3 DNA reads TGCGCCAGCAGCCAAGATTTCCAGGAGCCGATTTCGGGCGCTGAAGCTTTCTTT.